The 31 T cell receptor beta chains in this list originate from one sample, sequenced in a study of T-cell memory formation after mild COVID-19. TCRdb reprocessed the 5' RACE reads with MiXCR, giving one entry per CDR3 protein. Of 500,000 to 550,000 distinct CDR3 sequences listed, roughly 22% are singletons. The source material was PBMCs or a T cell subset sorted from them (not recorded which). The receptors derive from an adult woman who had mild COVID-19 (a few samples of this study predate the infection). Cell type and time point are not known.

This clonotype turned up a few times. V usage is TRBV12-3 or TRBV12-4 and J usage is TRBJ2-2; D not resolved. Deletions cut 7 bases from V and 4 bases from J, with 16 bases between. The CDR3 extends over 15 amino acids. CDR3 bases: TGTGCCAGCACCCTGTTGGCCACTACCACCGGGGAGCTGTTTTTT. Translation: CASTLLATTTGELFF.

J is TRBJ2-7 and V is TRBV12-3 or TRBV12-4; unclear D gene. The CDR3 covers 13 residues. Deletions cut 2 bases from V and 2 bases from J, with 7 bases between. In DNA form, the CDR3 reads TGTGCCAGCAGTTTAATTAGAACCTACGAGCAGTACTTC. Protein product: CASSLIRTYEQYF.

This clonotype was counted a few times. The chain employs TRBV15 and TRBJ2-7; D is perhaps TRBD2 (6 bases). V was shortened by 5 bases and J by 2 bases, with 16 bases between the two germline ends. From germline, CDR1 is LNHNV and CDR2 YYDKDF (reference sequence). There are 15 residues in the CDR3. The CDR3 sequence is CATSLVVAVAYEQYF. The CDR3 DNA sequence: TGTGCCACCAGCCTAGTGGTAGCGGTTGCCTACGAGCAGTACTTC.

This clonotype was picked up a small number of times. This chain uses TRBV5-1 with TRBJ2-7; D not resolved. The CDR3 sequence is 14 residues long. From germline, CDR1 is SGHRS and CDR2 YFSETQ. The V end was cut by 1 base, the J end by 2 bases, with 10 bases between. The CDR3 DNA reads as TGCGCCAGCAGCTTGAGTCTCCCGGCCTACGAGCAGTACTTC. Translation gives CASSLSLPAYEQYF.

The chain joins TRBV4-2 to TRBJ2-2; TRBD2 matches at 7 bases. The V and J ends lost 1 base and 1 base, in that order; junction bases with no gene match: 3. The germline CDR1 and CDR2 sequences are LGHNA and YNFKEQ. The length of the CDR3 is 16 residues. CDR3: CASSQAGGRNTGELFF. DNA for the CDR3: TGTGCCAGCAGCCAAGCGGGAGGCAGGAACACCGGGGAGCTGTTTTTT.

V is TRBV6-2 or TRBV6-3 and J is TRBJ2-7; D is unresolved. V lost 6 bases, J lost 5 bases, and 14 bases lay in between. CDR1 is MNHEY, CDR2 SVGEGT, per germline. The CDR3 has 13 amino acids. The CDR3 region is CASSFPDRNEQYF. The CDR3 nucleotides are TGTGCCAGCAGCTTCCCTGATAGGAACGAGCAGTACTTC.

This clonotype was picked up a small number of times. The CDR3 DNA reads as TGTGCCAGCAGCCAAGCCTACAGTTACACAGATACGCAGTATTTT. Encoded protein: CASSQAYSYTDTQYF. V gene TRBV3-1 combines with J gene TRBJ2-3, with no clear D. CDR3 length: 15 amino acids. V was clipped by 1 base and J by 2 bases, with 10 bases between them. Germline V gives CDR1 LGHDT, CDR2 YNNKEL (reference sequence).

Written as DNA, the CDR3 is TGTGCCAGCAGTGGGACAGGGGGTTTTGAAGCTTTCTTT. Translated: CASSGTGGFEAFF. The chain employs TRBV25-1 and TRBJ1-1, with 10 bases matching TRBD1. This CDR3 region has 13 residues. Germline assignment: CDR1 MGHDK and CDR2 SYGVNS. The V and J ends lost 4 bases and 7 bases, in that order; junction bases with no gene match: 3.

This clonotype was seen more than once but under ten times. This chain joins TRBV20-1 and TRBJ2-7, with 8 bases identical to TRBD1. This CDR3 has 15 residues. With V trimmed by 0 bases and J by 3 bases, 7 bases remained unmatched. Germline CDR1 is DFQATT and CDR2 is SNEGSKA (reference sequence). The CDR3 bases are TGCAGTGCTAGAGAGCGGAGGACAGGGCACTACGAGCAGTACTTC. It is translated as CSARERRTGHYEQYF.

This clonotype was seen a few times. This CDR3 reads CSAKGQGGRAGGYEQYF. The CDR3 region has the DNA TGCAGTGCTAAGGGACAGGGAGGTCGAGCGGGAGGTTACGAGCAGTACTTC. The gene calls are TRBV20-1 and TRBJ2-7; D is possibly TRBD1 or TRBD2 (9 bases each). Trimming took 4 bases from V and 4 from J, leaving 26 bases between them. This CDR3 has 17 residues. Germline-derived CDR1 and CDR2 are DFQATT and SNEGSKA (reference sequence).

In this sample, this clonotype turned up once. The chain recombines TRBV5-1 with TRBJ2-7; a possible D gene is TRBD1 (5 bases). Per germline, CDR1 SGHRS and CDR2 YFSETQ. CDR3 size: 15 residues. Trimming left V 3 bases short and J 4 bases short, with 17 bases between. The CDR3 DNA follows: TGCGCCAGCAGCTCCCGGGTAGGGGCGCTTTACGAGCAGTACTTC. As protein: CASSSRVGALYEQYF.

V usage is TRBV29-1 and J usage is TRBJ1-1, with D maybe TRBD1 (6 bases). Trimming took off 6 bases at V and 4 bases at J, with 18 bases between the two ends. This CDR3 region has 14 residues. Germline CDR1 reads SQVTM; CDR2 reads ANQGSEA. The CDR3 DNA reads as TGCAGCGTGCGGACTACAGGGTTCGGCACTGAAGCTTTCTTT. Translating gives CSVRTTGFGTEAFF.

The rearrangement links TRBV6-5 to TRBJ1-5; the D gene is possibly TRBD1 (5 bases). V was cut by 7 bases and J by 5 bases, with 18 bases left in between. The CDR3 extends over 15 amino acids. CDR1 and CDR2 (germline): MNHEY, SVGAGI. The CDR3 sequence: CASKVGVGVDQPQHF. As DNA, the CDR3 is TGTGCCAGCAAGGTTGGGGTGGGGGTGGATCAGCCCCAGCATTTT.

V and J are TRBV5-1 and TRBJ2-5; 9 bases agree with TRBD2. Trimming cost V 0 bases and J 3 bases; bases outside gene matches: 3. CDR3 length: 15 residues. Germline CDR1 SGHRS, CDR2 YFSETQ. CDR3 in DNA: TGCGCCAGCAGCTTGGAAGCTAGCGGGAAAGAGACCCAGTACTTC. It is translated as CASSLEASGKETQYF.

This clonotype was seen only a few times. This chain links TRBV7-3 with TRBJ2-5; 13 bases are a match to TRBD2. The germline gives CDR1 SGHTA, CDR2 FQGTGA. The CDR3 runs to 16 residues. Trimming removed 5 bases from V and 2 bases from J; junction bases left unmatched: 5. CDR3 DNA: TGTGCCAGCAGCCTGACTAGCGGGGGGAAACAAGAGACCCAGTACTTC. Protein sequence: CASSLTSGGKQETQYF.

Only a few counts were recorded for this clonotype. This chain joins TRBV5-6 and TRBJ2-1, with D perhaps matching TRBD1 or TRBD2 (5 bases each). Germline lookup yields CDR1 SGHDT and CDR2 YYEEEE. The CDR3 has 15 residues. V was cut by 3 bases and J by 7 bases, with 17 bases left in between. For the CDR3, the DNA is TGTGCCAGCAGCTGGGACCCATATCTGGGGAATGAGCAGTTCTTC. Translated, it gives CASSWDPYLGNEQFF.

For the CDR3, the DNA is TGTGCCAGCAGTGTTGAAACGAACACTGAAGCTTTCTTT. Protein sequence: CASSVETNTEAFF. The rearrangement uses TRBV6-1 and TRBJ1-1; no firm D call. CDR1 and CDR2 from the germline V gene are MNHNS and SASEGT. The CDR3 is 13 residues long. V lost 4 bases and J 1 base, leaving 7 bases between the germline ends.

V usage is TRBV5-1 and J usage is TRBJ2-7; tentatively, D is TRBD2 (5 bases). The CDR3 totals 14 residues. The V gene lost 4 bases and the J gene lost 7 bases, with 18 bases spanning the gap. CDR1 and CDR2 (germline): SGHRS, YFSETQ. CDR3 DNA sequence: TGCGCCAGCAGCCCCGGACTGGATGGCGGGGAGCAGTACTTC. This gives the protein CASSPGLDGGEQYF.

V and J are TRBV11-2 and TRBJ2-1; D might be TRBD2 (6 bases). V was shortened by 0 bases and J by 5 bases, with 11 bases between the two germline ends. Looked up from germline, CDR1 is SGHAT and CDR2 is FQNNGV. This CDR3 is built from 15 residues. The CDR3 sequence is CASSLELASNNEQFF. The CDR3 region has the DNA TGTGCCAGCAGCTTAGAACTAGCTTCCAACAATGAGCAGTTCTTC.

The CDR3 here is CATSTGGGDNEQFF. The CDR3 DNA reads TGTGCCACCAGCACCGGCGGAGGAGACAATGAGCAGTTCTTC. This rearrangement joins TRBV24-1 to TRBJ2-1, with D possibly TRBD2 on 5 matching bases. This CDR3 has 14 amino acids. The germline V and J ends were trimmed by 7 bases and 5 bases, with 14 bases remaining between them. Germline assignment: CDR1 KGHDR and CDR2 SFDVKD.

This clonotype appeared a few times. The gene calls are TRBV12-3 or TRBV12-4 and TRBJ1-5; D is uncertain. There are 14 residues in the CDR3. The V gene lost 3 bases and the J gene lost 2 bases, with 8 bases spanning the gap. This CDR3 is CASSFGRGNQPQHF. DNA for the CDR3: TGTGCCAGCAGTTTTGGAAGAGGCAATCAGCCCCAGCATTTT.

The gene calls are TRBV20-1 and TRBJ1-1; 8 bases map to TRBD1. After removal of 0 bases from V and 1 base from J, the junction contained 4 bases not matched to a gene. Germline lookup yields CDR1 DFQATT and CDR2 SNEGSKA (reference sequence). The CDR3 spans 15 residues. The CDR3 nucleotides are TGCAGTGCTAGAGAGCACAGGGGGAGGAACACTGAAGCTTTCTTT. Translated: CSAREHRGRNTEAFF.

V usage is TRBV7-9 and J usage is TRBJ1-5; tentative D call: TRBD1 (5 bases). The germline V gene has CDR1 SEHNR and CDR2 FQNEAQ (reference sequence). V was trimmed by 5 bases and J by 1 base, leaving 12 bases between them. There are 15 residues in the CDR3. CDR3 nucleotide sequence: TGTGCCAGCAGCAGAACAGGACAAAGCAATCAGCCCCAGCATTTT. Its translation: CASSRTGQSNQPQHF.

This chain joins TRBV7-8 and TRBJ2-3; D not certain. The V gene's germline CDR1 is SGHVS and CDR2 FQNEAQ. CDR3 length equals 15 residues. V dropped 1 base and J dropped 1 base, with 9 bases sitting between them. CDR3 sequence (DNA): TGTGCCAGCAGCTTAGATACCCCGGGCACAGATACGCAGTATTTT. It translates to CASSLDTPGTDTQYF.

This clonotype was detected many times. This chain connects TRBV5-1 to TRBJ2-5, with D unresolved. CDR3 length equals 11 residues. V was shortened by 2 bases and J by 2 bases, with 1 base between the two germline ends. Germline CDR1 is SGHRS and CDR2 is YFSETQ. The CDR3: CASSLQETQYF. The CDR3 DNA reads TGCGCCAGCAGCTTACAAGAGACCCAGTACTTC.

The chain recombines TRBV11-3 with TRBJ2-7; perhaps TRBD1 as D (6 bases). This CDR3 comprises 14 residues. The V gene lost 6 bases and the J gene lost 2 bases, with 14 bases spanning the gap. Germline V gene sequence: CDR1 SGHNT, CDR2 YENEEA. The CDR3 is CASRRTVRAYEQYF. CDR3 DNA sequence: TGTGCCAGCAGGAGGACAGTCAGGGCCTACGAGCAGTACTTC.

The rearrangement uses TRBV24-1 and TRBJ2-1, with TRBD2 matching over 12 bases. This CDR3 has 18 residues. Germline CDR1 is KGHDR and CDR2 is SFDVKD. With V trimmed by 9 bases and J by 4 bases, 15 bases remained unmatched. The CDR3 DNA is TGTGCCACCGGACCGAGGATAACTAGCGGGAGGCGGTACAATGAGCAGTTCTTC. Protein sequence: CATGPRITSGRRYNEQFF.

J is TRBJ2-7 and V is TRBV6-5; no reliable D call. Per germline, CDR1 MNHEY and CDR2 SVGAGI. The CDR3 loop spans 11 amino acids. V was pared by 7 bases and J by 5 bases, with 9 bases between. The CDR3 DNA is TGTGCCAGCAAGAATCTCGACGAGCAGTACTTC. Amino acids: CASKNLDEQYF.

The J gene is TRBJ1-2, the V gene TRBV6-5; D is unresolved. The CDR3 consists of 15 residues. Trimming left V 7 bases short and J 4 bases short, with 19 bases between. Germline V gene data show CDR1 as MNHEY and CDR2 as SVGAGI. The CDR3 nucleotides are TGTGCCAGCACCCTGTCTTGGGGTGTTGGCTATGGCTACACCTTC. Protein product: CASTLSWGVGYGYTF.

The chain employs TRBV4-1 and TRBJ2-7; D possibly corresponds to TRBD1 (6 bases). The V and J ends lost 4 bases and 4 bases respectively, with 20 bases between them. This CDR3 comprises 16 residues. Germline assignment: CDR1 MGHRA and CDR2 YSYEKL. Here the CDR3 DNA reads TGCGCCAGCAGCCGTTCCCCCGACGGCAGGGGTTACGAGCAGTACTTC. It codes for CASSRSPDGRGYEQYF.

This clonotype appeared a single time. The chain recombines TRBV24-1 with TRBJ2-3, with TRBD2 identical over 10 bases. The CDR3 extends over 14 amino acids. Trimming took 9 bases from V and 3 from J; bases not matched to a gene: 5. Germline V lookup: CDR1 KGHDR, CDR2 SFDVKD. The CDR3 sequence: CATGLAGVTDTQYF. The CDR3, as DNA: TGTGCCACCGGGCTAGCGGGAGTAACAGATACGCAGTATTTT.